The clone carrying this T cell receptor (beta chain) was counted at least ten times. The antigen is undetermined. The CDR3 extends over 16 amino acids. Trimming removed 7 bases from V and 5 bases from J, with 21 bases in between. Germline V gene lookup returns CDR1 LNHDA and CDR2 SQIVND (reference sequence). As processed by the authors: What underpinned the distant-metastasis classifier for papillary thyroid cancer was the set of CDR3 differences across clinicopathological groups. TCRdb reassembled clones from the PCR reads with MiXCR. The V and J calls were determined by TCRdb, not by the authors. This table has 24,000 or so clones, around 20% appearing once. These data belong to a study of metastatic and nonmetastatic thyroid tumors. Overall study context: For malignant and benign thyroid patients, tumor or nodule tissue and blood were the sources whose repertoires were compared.

Whole-study findings and limits: Versus benign nodules, malignant thyroid tumors reportedly had significantly higher TCR beta diversity, in blood and tumor.

Nobody among the patients had been given any treatment before thyroid surgery. The material sequenced was blood. The chain carries TRBV19 and TRBJ1-5, with D possibly TRBD1 on 5 matching bases. The clonotype comes from a female donor with papillary thyroid cancer or a benign thyroid nodule (not recorded which). Some clones in this sample may be carry-over from other donors' samples. The chain's CDR3 is CASTGTPGTGYQPQHF. The CDR3 DNA follows: TGTGCCAGTACAGGAACCCCCGGGACCGGATATCAGCCCCAGCATTTT.